This T cell receptor (beta chain) comes out of a study of T cells after yellow fever vaccination. Study-wide context: Fractions of limited cellularity were prepared by means of SMART-Seq v4 Ultra Low Input. Overall study results and limits: Bulk-population clonotypes that are abundant could appear as contaminants in FACS-sorted repertoires.

V dropped 2 bases and J dropped 5; count of bases not matched to a gene: 11. Germline assignment: CDR1 SGHVS and CDR2 FNYEAQ. The CDR3 covers 16 residues. This clonotype was observed at least ten times. Its specificity is not known. MiXCR, run by TCRdb on the 5' RACE reads, gives a single entry per CDR3 protein. The sample has a few hundred thousand distinct CDR3 sequences; approximately 4% are singletons. The input for sequencing was PBMCs, taken 15 days after the yellow fever booster vaccination. The sequence derives from a man aged 18 to 30 who received the YFV17D yellow fever vaccine. The chain is built from TRBV7-6 and TRBJ2-5, with 7 bases identical to TRBD2. CDR3 DNA sequence: TGTGCCAGCAGCTTACCGTGGGGGGGTGCGGTGGAGACCCAGTACTTC. Protein sequence: CASSLPWGGAVETQYF.